The 17 T cell receptor beta chains below were found in one sample sequenced in a study of blood T cell repertoires in COVID-19. Some clones are missing from TCRdb's copy, which holds only in-frame ones; the method was immunoSEQ multiplex PCR. The table lists 150,000 or so clones, over 60% of them singletons. The specimen sequenced was PBMCs or T cells enriched from blood (not recorded which). These receptors all stem from a woman between 50 and 59 years old who had recovered from COVID-19.

The chain couples TRBV6-4 to TRBJ2-3; 9 bases line up with TRBD1. The junction had 8 bases not matched to a gene; V was cut back by 2 bases and J by 5 bases. Germline loops: CDR1 MRHNA, CDR2 SNTAGT. The CDR3 is made up of 16 amino acids. The CDR3 DNA sequence: TGTGCCAGCAGTGACCTCTCGGGGACAGGGAAAGATACGCAGTATTTT. It translates to CASSDLSGTGKDTQYF.

This clone appeared a single time. The rearrangement links TRBV6-5 to TRBJ1-6, with TRBD1 matching 7 bases. CDR1 is MNHEY and CDR2 is SVGAGI in the germline V gene. CDR3 length: 14 amino acids. The V gene end was trimmed by 4 bases and the J gene end by 10 bases; junction bases not matched to a gene: 7. CDR3 in DNA: TGTGCCAGCAGTTCCGACAGGGTAGTCTCACCCCTCCACTTT. It specifies CASSSDRVVSPLHF.

The chain recombines TRBV18 with TRBJ2-7, with 7 bases that match TRBD2. Losses at the gene ends were 3 bases for V and 4 bases for J; bases not matched to a gene: 9. The CDR3 contains 15 residues. Per germline, CDR1 KGHSH and CDR2 LQKENI. This chain's CDR3 is CASSPPSGELYEQYF. In nucleotides, the CDR3 is TGTGCCAGCTCACCTCCAAGCGGGGAGCTTTACGAGCAGTACTTC.

The rearrangement joins TRBV7-2 to TRBJ2-1; D unclear. The germline gives CDR1 SGHTA, CDR2 FQGNSA. With 2 bases removed from V and 0 bases from J, the gap between germline ends came to 8 bases. CDR3 length equals 15 residues. CDR3 in amino acids: CASSLRALSYNEQFF. CDR3 nucleotides: TGTGCCAGCAGCTTAAGAGCGCTCTCCTACAATGAGCAGTTCTTC. Full variable domain (remainder filled in from reference TRBV7-2 and TRBJ2-1): GAGVSQSPSNKVTEKGKDVELRCDPISGHTALYWYRQSLGQGLEFLIYFQGNSAPDKSGLPSDRFSAERTGGSVSTLTIQRTQQEDSAVYLCASSLRALSYNEQFFGPGTRLTVL.

This clone was seen a handful of times. This chain uses TRBV11-1 with TRBJ2-6; weak D call: TRBD1 (5 bases). Per the germline V gene, CDR1 is SGHAT and CDR2 is FQDESV (reference sequence). Trimming pared 5 bases from V and 1 base from J, leaving 12 bases between. The CDR3 length is 16 residues. The CDR3 DNA reads TGTGCCAGCAGCGAACAAAGGGGTTCTGGGGCCAACGTCCTGACTTTC. Translated, it gives CASSEQRGSGANVLTF.

The chain joins TRBV14 to TRBJ1-2; a weak D match, TRBD1 (6 bases). Per germline, CDR1 SGHDN and CDR2 FVKESK. The CDR3 spans 14 residues. Between the trimmed V and J ends, which lost 7 bases and 7 bases, there was a span of 19 bases. CDR3 in DNA: TGTGCCAGCACGAGGGGCACAGGGTTTGCTGGCTACACCTTC. Protein sequence: CASTRGTGFAGYTF.

The rearrangement uses TRBV6-5 and TRBJ1-2, with TRBD1 identical over 7 bases. The germline V gene has CDR1 MNHEY and CDR2 SVGAGI. After removal of 4 bases from V and 7 bases from J, the junction contained 6 bases not matched to a gene. CDR3 size: 13 residues. Here the CDR3 reads CASSLKGALGYTF. CDR3 in DNA: TGTGCCAGCAGTTTAAAGGGGGCGCTTGGCTACACCTTC.

This rearrangement joins TRBV4-1 to TRBJ1-4; 9 nucleotides match TRBD1. In germline, CDR1 is MGHRA, CDR2 YSYEKL. After removal of 5 bases from V and 7 bases from J, the junction contained 2 bases not matched to a gene. The CDR3 covers 13 residues. CDR3: CASSEDRGEKLFF. For the CDR3, the DNA is TGCGCCAGCAGCGAGGACAGGGGTGAAAAACTGTTTTTT.

V usage is TRBV7-2 and J usage is TRBJ1-5, with 9 nucleotides matching TRBD1. Per germline, CDR1 SGHTA and CDR2 FQGNSA. The CDR3 totals 14 residues. The junction had 1 base not matched to a gene; V was cut back by 3 bases and J by 4 bases. Here the CDR3 reads CASSFGQGNQPQHF. The CDR3 DNA is TGTGCCAGCAGCTTTGGACAGGGGAATCAGCCCCAGCATTTT.

The CDR3 loop reads CASSTTGTPFSSYGYTF. DNA of the CDR3: TGTGCCAGTAGTACAACCGGGACACCCTTTTCTAGCTATGGCTACACCTTC. This chain joins TRBV19 and TRBJ1-2; D perhaps matches TRBD1 (6 bases). Germline V gene lookup returns CDR1 LNHDA and CDR2 SQIVND (reference sequence). V lost 4 bases to trimming and J lost 4 bases, with 22 bases between them. This CDR3 has 17 amino acids.

The chain combines TRBV5-1 with TRBJ2-5; TRBD2 agrees at 11 bases. The CDR3 is 15 amino acids. Germline V lookup: CDR1 SGHRS, CDR2 YFSETQ. V lost 4 bases to trimming and J lost 5 bases; unmatched junction nucleotides: 7. The CDR3 region has the DNA TGCGCCAGCAGCCCACCTAGCGGGGGGTCGGAGACCCAGTACTTC. It specifies CASSPPSGGSETQYF.

This chain links TRBV20-1 with TRBJ1-5; 8 nucleotides agree with TRBD1. With 3 bases clipped from V and 5 bases from J, the junction kept 9 bases outside the gene matches. The CDR3 spans 15 residues. Germline CDR1 and CDR2: DFQATT and SNEGSKA (reference sequence). The chain's CDR3 is CSASKQGAPDQPQHF. Written as DNA, the CDR3 is TGCAGTGCTAGTAAGCAGGGGGCGCCGGATCAGCCCCAGCATTTT.

The chain joins TRBV2 to TRBJ1-4, with D possibly being TRBD1 (5 bases). Between the trimmed V and J ends, which lost 6 bases and 3 bases, there was a span of 14 bases. The CDR3 has 15 residues. Germline V gene data show CDR1 as SNHLY and CDR2 as FYNNEI. Here the CDR3 DNA reads TGTGCCAGCAGCGAGCTGGGGGGGGCTAATGAAAAACTGTTTTTT. Protein product: CASSELGGANEKLFF.

The rearrangement links TRBV9 to TRBJ2-2; 9 bases fit TRBD2. In germline, CDR1 is SGDLS, CDR2 YYNGEE. The junction had 7 bases not matched to a gene; V was cut back by 0 bases and J by 1 base. This CDR3 has 18 residues. The CDR3 bases are TGTGCCAGCAGCGTAGCTGTGGCGGGAGGGCGGAACACCGGGGAGCTGTTTTTT. It encodes CASSVAVAGGRNTGELFF.

J is TRBJ1-6 and V is TRBV6-5; perhaps TRBD1 as D (6 bases). Germline V gene sequence: CDR1 MNHEY, CDR2 SVGAGI. There are 16 residues in the CDR3. V dropped 0 bases and J dropped 14 bases, with 20 bases sitting between them. DNA of the CDR3: TGTGCCAGCAGTTACTCGAACCCCCTGGACAGTTGGGCCCTCCACTTT. Its protein is CASSYSNPLDSWALHF.

This sequence joins TRBV7-3 and TRBJ2-1; 7 bases are a match to TRBD2. CDR1 is SGHTA, CDR2 FQGTGA, per germline. The junction had 1 base not matched to a gene; V was cut back by 2 bases and J by 0 bases. CDR3 length: 15 amino acids. The CDR3 DNA reads TGTGCCAGCAGCTTATCGGGAGGCTCCTACAATGAGCAGTTCTTC. It codes for CASSLSGGSYNEQFF.

The rearrangement joins TRBV7-9 to TRBJ2-3; TRBD1 matches 7 bases. Germline CDR1 SEHNR, CDR2 FQNEAQ (reference sequence). Unmatched junction bases numbered 11, after V lost 5 bases and J lost 0 bases. This CDR3 comprises 17 residues. The CDR3 coding sequence is TGTGCCAGCAGCCTTCCGGGACAGACCTCTAGCACAGATACGCAGTATTTT. Translation: CASSLPGQTSSTDTQYF.